This TCR beta chain comes out of a study of shared T cell receptors in the human thymus. The ends were cut back, 3 bases at V and 7 bases at J, with 13 bases in the middle. The germline V gene encodes CDR1 LNHDA and CDR2 SQIVND (reference sequence). CDR3 length equals 13 residues. TCRdb keeps only in-frame clones here, not all; method: immunoSEQ multiplex PCR. In the table there are 450,000 to 650,000 clones, 75% to 85% of which are singletons. These data were also filed under a second study, of human thymus T cells. That study adds: In corrective heart surgery, resections were taken, and these provided the thymus tissue. Within thymic and blood repertoires, V and J gene usage appeared to be biased. Unrelated individuals had highly overlapping thymic repertoires, as reported in related research.

The origin of this receptor is a boy younger than two with a congenital heart defect. Sequencing used thymocytes. This rearrangement joins TRBV19 to TRBJ2-7, with D possibly being TRBD2 (7 bases). The CDR3 sequence is CASSMGGAREQYF. The CDR3 DNA is TGTGCCAGTAGTATGGGGGGGGCTCGGGAGCAGTACTTC. Full variable domain (remainder filled in from reference TRBV19 and TRBJ2-7): DGGITQSPKYLFRKEGQNVTLSCEQNLNHDAMYWYRQDPGQGLRLIYYSQIVNDFQKGDIAEGYSVSREKKESFPLTVTSAQKNPTAFYLCASSMGGAREQYFGPGTRLTVT.